This T cell receptor beta chain was identified in a study of CD8 T cells in Susac syndrome. CD8+ and CD4+ T cells circulating in blood were sequenced for TCR beta. Random hexamers primed reverse transcription of about 0.45 to 1 ug RNA. TCRdb used MiXCR to reprocess the immunoSEQ multiplex PCR reads, holding one entry per CDR3 protein. This repertoire shows 100,000 to 150,000 distinct CDR3 sequences, around 94% found once; its top ten account for 0.065% to 0.09%. The CDR3 consists of 17 residues. Germline V gene lookup returns CDR1 SGHVS and CDR2 FQNEAQ. The V segment lost 1 base and the J segment 2 bases; nucleotides outside the gene matches: 3.

Sequenced material: CD4+ T cells from PBMCs. The TCR originated in a human donor in good health. The V and J genes are TRBV7-8 and TRBJ2-1; 12 bases are shared with TRBD2. CDR3 in amino acids: CASSLGASGRAYNEQFF. As DNA, the CDR3 is TGTGCCAGCAGCTTAGGGGCTAGCGGGAGGGCCTACAATGAGCAGTTCTTC. Full variable domain (rest looked up from reference TRBV7-8 and TRBJ2-1): GAGVSQSPRYKVAKRGQDVALRCDPISGHVSLFWYQQALGQGPEFLTYFQNEAQLDKSGLPSDRFFAERPEGSVSTLKIQRTQQEDSAVYLCASSLGASGRAYNEQFFGPGTRLTVL.